The 23 T cell receptor beta chains in this list originate from one sample, sequenced in a study of blood T cell repertoires in COVID-19. Sequencing used immunoSEQ multiplex PCR; TCRdb keeps in-frame clones, though not all of them. This table holds fewer than 350,000 clones, about 93% found once. Sequences were obtained from peripheral blood. The receptors here all came from a woman aged 30 to 39 with COVID-19, enrolled during active disease.

The V and J genes are TRBV9 and TRBJ1-1; 9 nucleotides align to TRBD1. V shed 4 bases and J 5 bases; nucleotides not matched to a gene: 12. The CDR3 has 16 residues. CDR1 and CDR2 (germline): SGDLS, YYNGEE. In DNA, the CDR3 is TGTGCCAGCAGCCCCACCCCGGGACAGGGAGATACTGAAGCTTTCTTT. Residues: CASSPTPGQGDTEAFF.

The chain employs TRBV6-4 and TRBJ2-2; 12 bases are a match to TRBD1. The CDR3 runs to 16 residues. J was trimmed by 6 bases and V by 2 bases; bases with no gene match: 4. Germline V gene sequence: CDR1 MRHNA, CDR2 SNTAGT. The CDR3 bases are TGTGCCAGCAGTGACCTTGGGACAGGGGGCTCCGGGGAGCTGTTTTTT. Translating gives CASSDLGTGGSGELFF.

The chain links TRBV7-2 to TRBJ2-7; 8 bases map to TRBD2. CDR3 length: 14 residues. Germline loops: CDR1 SGHTA, CDR2 FQGNSA. V gave up 1 base and J gave up 4 bases; unmatched junction bases: 3. The CDR3 loop is CASSLVGGRYEQYF. CDR3 nucleotides: TGTGCCAGCAGCTTAGTGGGCGGGAGGTACGAGCAGTACTTC.

This clone came up a few times. The same CDR3 arises from other DNA sequences in this sample as well. This chain links TRBV4-1 with TRBJ1-5, with TRBD1 matching over 7 bases. CDR1 and CDR2 (germline): MGHRA, YSYEKL. CDR3 length equals 15 residues. V shed 3 bases, J shed 1 base, and the junction held 3 bases outside the gene matches. CDR3 residues: CASSQVTGSNQPQHF. The CDR3 DNA reads TGCGCCAGCAGCCAGGTGACAGGGAGCAATCAGCCCCAGCATTTT.

The chain joins TRBV28 to TRBJ2-6; 10 bases align to TRBD1. Germline V gene lookup returns CDR1 MDHEN and CDR2 SYDVKM. There are 17 residues in the CDR3. With V trimmed by 5 bases and J by 3 bases, 7 bases remained unmatched. CDR3 sequence reads: CASSDQDRGVGANVLTF. DNA of the CDR3: TGTGCCAGCAGTGATCAGGACAGGGGGGTTGGGGCCAACGTCCTGACTTTC.

This clone was found once. The rearrangement uses TRBV5-1 and TRBJ2-2; 9 bases match TRBD2. The CDR3 runs 15 residues. Germline CDR1 reads SGHRS; CDR2 reads YFSETQ. Trimming took 2 bases from V and 3 from J; bases not matched to a gene: 2. CDR3 protein: CASSFIAGDTGELFF. The CDR3 coding sequence is TGCGCCAGCAGCTTTATAGCGGGAGACACCGGGGAGCTGTTTTTT.

The CDR3 sequence: CASSSRTNNEQFF. The CDR3 DNA reads TGTGCCAGCAGCTCACGGACAAACAATGAGCAGTTCTTC. This rearrangement joins TRBV11-2 to TRBJ2-1, with D perhaps matching TRBD1 (5 bases). Trimming took off 4 bases at V and 5 bases at J, with 9 bases between the two ends. Germline V gene data show CDR1 as SGHAT and CDR2 as FQNNGV. The CDR3 is 13 amino acids.

The genes are TRBV7-2 and TRBJ2-1; possible D gene TRBD2, 6 bases. Germline assignment: CDR1 SGHTA and CDR2 FQGNSA. The CDR3 spans 15 residues. Deletions cut 5 bases from V and 0 bases from J, with 11 bases between. The CDR3 region is CASSIGGVSYNEQFF. The CDR3 region has the DNA TGTGCCAGCAGCATCGGCGGGGTCTCCTACAATGAGCAGTTCTTC.

The V and J genes are TRBV2 and TRBJ1-1; D is perhaps TRBD1 (6 bases). CDR3 size: 13 residues. In germline, CDR1 is SNHLY, CDR2 FYNNEI. Trimming stripped 4 bases from V and 3 bases from J, with 9 bases between. The CDR3: CASSGSGDTEAFF. CDR3 bases: TGTGCCAGCAGTGGGTCAGGGGACACTGAAGCTTTCTTT.

The chain couples TRBV11-2 to TRBJ1-2, with D perhaps matching TRBD1 (6 bases). Trimming pared 3 bases from V and 2 bases from J, leaving 13 bases between. CDR3 length: 15 residues. In germline, CDR1 is SGHAT, CDR2 FQNNGV. The CDR3 reads CASSFSSGANYGYTF. The CDR3 DNA reads TGTGCCAGCAGCTTTAGTTCAGGGGCGAACTATGGCTACACCTTC.

The chain employs TRBV7-9 and TRBJ1-3; 8 nucleotides align to TRBD1. Germline V lookup: CDR1 SEHNR, CDR2 FQNEAQ (reference sequence). V lost 5 bases and J lost 0; bases outside the gene matches: 6. The CDR3 is 16 residues long. The CDR3 spells CASSRGTGGSGNTIYF. CDR3 nucleotides: TGTGCCAGCAGCCGTGGCACAGGGGGCTCTGGAAACACCATATATTTT.

The chain is built from TRBV7-9 and TRBJ2-1; D possibly corresponds to TRBD1 (6 bases). Per the germline V gene, CDR1 is SEHNR and CDR2 is FQNEAQ (reference sequence). The length of the CDR3 is 14 residues. V shed 6 bases and J shed 2 bases, with 11 bases lying between them. CDR3 DNA: TGTGCCAGCAGTTCCGGGACACCCTACAATGAGCAGTTCTTC. The encoded protein is CASSSGTPYNEQFF.

This clone was found a few times. The chain carries TRBV6-6 and TRBJ1-1; D unresolved. The CDR3 runs to 10 residues. Trimming shortened V by 10 bases and J by 7 bases, and 10 bases separated the two germline ends. Germline CDR1 MNHNY, CDR2 SVGAGI (reference sequence). The CDR3 DNA follows: TGTGCCATCCCTGAGTATGAAGCTTTCTTT. This translates into CAIPEYEAFF.

This rearrangement joins TRBV7-9 to TRBJ2-1; possibly TRBD2 for D (6 bases). Trimming shortened V by 5 bases and J by 4 bases, and 15 bases separated the two germline ends. This CDR3 region has 15 residues. Germline V gene lookup returns CDR1 SEHNR and CDR2 FQNEAQ (reference sequence). Here the CDR3 reads CASSRTNGYYNEQFF. Written as DNA, the CDR3 is TGTGCCAGCAGCCGGACTAACGGGTATTACAATGAGCAGTTCTTC.

This chain joins TRBV5-8 and TRBJ2-5, with D possibly being TRBD2 (6 bases). CDR1 and CDR2 from the germline V gene are SGHTS and YDEGEE. This CDR3 comprises 18 residues. V gave up 2 bases and J gave up 5 bases, with 25 bases separating them. The CDR3 reads CASSLAFIGGTMIETQYF. CDR3 nucleotide sequence: TGTGCCAGCAGCTTAGCCTTTATTGGGGGGACCATGATCGAGACCCAGTACTTC.

This chain joins TRBV28 and TRBJ1-6; a weak D match, TRBD1 (5 bases). Germline V gives CDR1 MDHEN, CDR2 SYDVKM. The V and J ends lost 1 base and 6 bases respectively, with 10 bases between them. The CDR3 length is 15 residues. The CDR3 DNA reads TGTGCCAGCAGTTTATTTCGGGGGGTTAATTCACCCCTCCACTTT. Its translation: CASSLFRGVNSPLHF.

CDR3 protein: CATSDFRAGVTGELFF. CDR3 coding DNA: TGTGCCACCAGTGATTTCCGGGCGGGAGTTACCGGGGAGCTGTTTTTT. This chain uses TRBV24-1 with TRBJ2-2; TRBD2 aligns across 7 bases. Germline CDR1 reads KGHDR; CDR2 reads SFDVKD. This CDR3 comprises 16 residues. V dropped 1 base and J dropped 5; count of bases not matched to a gene: 6.

The CDR3 sequence: CASSPPGLAYYEQYF. CDR3 DNA sequence: TGTGCCAGCAGCCCACCGGGACTAGCATACTACGAGCAGTACTTC. The chain has TRBV5-4 and TRBJ2-7; 9 bases line up with TRBD2. CDR1 and CDR2 (germline): SGHNT, YYREEE (reference sequence). This CDR3 has 15 residues. Unmatched junction bases numbered 8, after V lost 4 bases and J lost 3 bases.

This clone was detected only once. The chain carries TRBV3-1 (or the pseudogene TRBV3-2) and TRBJ1-6; no firm D call. In germline, CDR1 is LGHDT, CDR2 YNNKEL (reference sequence). The V gene lost 0 bases and the J gene lost 10 bases, with 4 bases spanning the gap. The CDR3 contains 12 residues. Here the CDR3 reads CASSQDRSPLHF. The CDR3, as DNA: TGTGCCAGCAGCCAAGACCGGTCACCCCTCCACTTT.

This clone has just one count. The rearrangement uses TRBV5-1 and TRBJ2-1, with D tentatively TRBD1 (6 bases). The CDR3 contains 15 residues. CDR1 is SGHRS and CDR2 is YFSETQ in the germline V gene. V dropped 5 bases and J dropped 0 bases, with 12 bases sitting between them. CDR3 residues: CASRVGQSSYNEQFF. DNA for the CDR3: TGCGCCAGCAGAGTTGGACAGAGCTCCTACAATGAGCAGTTCTTC.

V is TRBV7-2 and J is TRBJ1-1, with D perhaps TRBD1 (5 bases). Deletions cut 2 bases from V and 5 bases from J, with 12 bases between. The CDR3 runs 14 residues. Germline CDR1 SGHTA, CDR2 FQGNSA. The chain's CDR3 is CASSLNRPCTEAFF. The CDR3 region has the DNA TGTGCCAGCAGCTTAAACAGGCCGTGTACTGAAGCTTTCTTT. Complete variable domain (other parts from reference TRBV7-2 and TRBJ1-1): GAGVSQSPSNKVTEKGKDVELRCDPISGHTALYWYRQSLGQGLEFLIYFQGNSAPDKSGLPSDRFSAERTGGSVSTLTIQRTQQEDSAVYLCASSLNRPCTEAFFGQGTRLTVV.

Comment on this clone: The same CDR3 also results from other DNA sequences found in this sample. V gene TRBV2 combines with J gene TRBJ1-5; tentatively, D is TRBD1 (5 bases). CDR1 is SNHLY, CDR2 FYNNEI, per germline. The ends were cut back, 5 bases at V and 2 bases at J, with 10 bases in the middle. This CDR3 region has 14 residues. DNA for the CDR3: TGTGCCAGCAGTCGCGACAGAGGCAATCAGCCCCAGCATTTT. This translates into CASSRDRGNQPQHF. The full variable domain, with the rest looked up from reference TRBV2 and TRBJ1-5, is EPEVTQTPSHQVTQMGQEVILRCVPISNHLYFYWYRQILGQKVEFLVSFYNNEISEKSEIFDDQFSVERPDGSNFTLKIRSTKLEDSAMYFCASSRDRGNQPQHFGDGTRLSIL.

The chain couples TRBV10-2 to TRBJ2-1, with D unresolved. This CDR3 is built from 13 residues. Germline assignment: CDR1 WSHSY and CDR2 SAAADI. Trimming left V 0 bases short and J 12 bases short, with 12 bases between. The CDR3 region has the DNA TGCGCCAGCAGTGAGTCGACTCGCGGAGTGCAGTTCTTC. Its translation is CASSESTRGVQFF.